The 6 T cell receptor beta chains listed next were all sequenced from one sample in a study of T cell repertoires in cytomegalovirus infection (dated by TCRdb to about 2019). Sequencing took place on an Illumina HiSeq 1500. The public sequencing data were trimmed at Q25 with fastp and processed into clonotypes with MiXCR by TCRdb, which kept only in-frame beta chains. Rows with a matching CDR3 protein are joined into one entry that keeps the most common DNA and genes. The sample table shows some 940,000 distinct CDR3 sequences, and approximately 32% are seen once. The top ten hold about an eighth of the sample. The sample's treatment or condition label, in plain terms: in vitro stimulation with specific CMV peptide epitopes to enrich CMV-specific T cells. These receptors have no known antigen. Sequenced here: cultured CD8+ T cells from PBMCs, sampled from culture after CMV antigen stimulation. The receptors here all came from a human donor in good health (CMV status not recorded). Some clones in this sample may be carry-over from other donors' samples.

This clonotype was found a few times. This chain joins TRBV7-6 and TRBJ1-1, with D possibly matching TRBD1 (6 bases). The CDR3 length is 17 residues. The germline CDR1 and CDR2 sequences are SGHVS and FNYEAQ. V lost 1 base and J 0 bases, leaving 15 bases between the germline ends. The CDR3 loop is CASSLGPRGPMNTEAFF. The CDR3, as DNA: TGTGCCAGCAGCTTAGGACCCAGGGGCCCAATGAACACTGAAGCTTTCTTT.

This chain uses TRBV27 with TRBJ2-2; 16 bases match TRBD2. Per the germline V gene, CDR1 is MNHEY and CDR2 is SMNVEV (reference sequence). The J segment lost 3 bases and the V segment lost 5 bases, leaving 3 bases of the junction unmatched. This CDR3 spans 17 amino acids. In DNA, the CDR3 is TGTGCCAGCAGTGGGACTAGCGGGGGGGCGTACACCGGGGAGCTGTTTTTT. Amino acid sequence: CASSGTSGGAYTGELFF.

V usage is TRBV6-5 and J usage is TRBJ2-7; possibly TRBD2 for D (5 bases). The germline V gene encodes CDR1 MNHEY and CDR2 SVGAGI. V was trimmed by 4 bases and J by 1 base, leaving 8 bases between them. CDR3 size: 13 residues. CDR3 nucleotides: TGTGCCAGCAGTTCGGGGTTTTCCTACGAGCAGTACTTC. This gives the protein CASSSGFSYEQYF.

Turning to this clonotype: A much larger clone sits a single nucleotide away, making a read error possible. The V and J genes are TRBV7-6 and TRBJ2-1; D not certain. This CDR3 region has 15 residues. Per germline, CDR1 SGHVS and CDR2 FNYEAQ. The CDR3 region is CSSSSAPRADNEQFF. CDR3 nucleotide sequence: TGTTCCAGCAGCTCTGCTCCTCGGGCTGACAATGAGCAGTTCTTC.

V gene TRBV6-1 combines with J gene TRBJ1-1; D is ambiguous. In germline, CDR1 is MNHNS, CDR2 SASEGT. CDR3 length: 15 amino acids. V dropped 2 bases and J dropped 4 bases, with 14 bases sitting between them. The CDR3 DNA reads as TGTGCCAGCAGTGAATGGGAGGGAGAGGGCACTGAAGCTTTCTTT. Its protein product is CASSEWEGEGTEAFF.

The genes are TRBV15 and TRBJ2-3; D not resolved. This CDR3 contains 13 residues. CDR1 LNHNV and CDR2 YYDKDF come from the germline V gene (reference sequence). Trimming pared 6 bases from V and 5 bases from J, leaving 12 bases between. CDR3 sequence reads: CATSSLVKDTQYF. The CDR3 DNA sequence: TGTGCCACCAGTTCCCTTGTGAAAGATACGCAGTATTTT.